Shown below are 8 T cell receptor beta chains from a single sample sequenced in a study of blood T cell repertoires in COVID-19 (dated by TCRdb to the early 2020s). The library was made by the immunoSEQ multiplex PCR assay. The immuneACCESS repertoire file appears here via TCRdb, limited to in-frame rearrangements. These files lack a portion of the clones; in checked studies, under half of the deficit traces to unresolved V genes, and the cause of the others is not known. The sample yields around 270,000 clones; around 82% were counted once. The biggest ten clones account for about 15% of the sample. Sequenced material: peripheral blood. The receptors stem from a person between 65 and 80 years old with COVID-19, enrolled during active disease.

V gene TRBV13 combines with J gene TRBJ1-1; D uncertain. CDR3 length: 12 amino acids. Trimming stripped 5 bases from V and 4 bases from J, with 8 bases between. Germline assignment: CDR1 PRHDT and CDR2 FYEKMQ (reference sequence). The CDR3 region has the DNA TGTGCCAGCAGCCCAGGATCCACTGAAGCTTTCTTT. Protein sequence: CASSPGSTEAFF.

This chain joins TRBV5-1 and TRBJ2-5; possibly TRBD1 for D (6 bases). V was trimmed by 3 bases and J by 0 bases, leaving 9 bases between them. Germline V gene data show CDR1 as SGHRS and CDR2 as YFSETQ. This CDR3 is built from 14 residues. The DNA for the CDR3 is TGCGCCAGCAGCTCGGACAGCTACCAAGAGACCCAGTACTTC. It translates to CASSSDSYQETQYF.

This clone was counted once. This chain links TRBV5-6 with TRBJ2-5; 8 bases are a match to TRBD2. Germline CDR1 is SGHDT and CDR2 is YYEEEE. V lost 4 bases, J lost 1 base, and 9 bases stayed unmatched. CDR3 length equals 16 residues. CDR3 coding DNA: TGTGCCAGCAGCCTACAGGGACTAGGGGCCCAAGAGACCCAGTACTTC. Translating gives CASSLQGLGAQETQYF. Combining the CDR3 with reference TRBV5-6 and TRBJ2-5 gives the whole variable domain DAGVTQSPTHLIKTRGQQVTLRCSPKSGHDTVSWYQQALGQGPQFIFQYYEEEERQRGNFPDRFSGHQFPNYSSELNVNALLLGDSALYLCASSLQGLGAQETQYFGPGTRLLVL.

This chain's CDR3 is CATSRASGGSNEKLFF. The CDR3 nucleotides read TGTGCCACCAGCAGAGCCTCAGGGGGATCTAATGAAAAACTGTTTTTT. The J gene is TRBJ1-4, the V gene TRBV15; TRBD1 aligns across 7 bases. Germline V gene lookup returns CDR1 LNHNV and CDR2 YYDKDF (reference sequence). This CDR3 has 16 residues. With V trimmed by 1 base and J by 3 bases, 5 bases remained unmatched.

V is TRBV28 and J is TRBJ2-3; 11 bases map to TRBD2. CDR1 MDHEN and CDR2 SYDVKM come from the germline V gene. J was trimmed by 1 base and V by 0 bases; bases with no gene match: 0. The CDR3 contains 16 residues. Here the CDR3 reads CASSLWTSGGTDTQYF. CDR3 in DNA: TGTGCCAGCAGTTTATGGACTAGCGGGGGCACAGATACGCAGTATTTT.

The chain joins TRBV24-1 to TRBJ2-1; D is perhaps TRBD2 (5 bases). Trimming pared 4 bases from V and 0 bases from J, leaving 15 bases between. Germline V lookup: CDR1 KGHDR, CDR2 SFDVKD. The CDR3 consists of 17 residues. The CDR3 loop is CATSDPSTTSSYNEQFF. CDR3 bases: TGTGCCACCAGTGACCCCTCGACTACAAGCTCCTACAATGAGCAGTTCTTC.

The CDR3 nucleotides read TGTGCCAGCAGCGCCGGGTCTACGCCCTACTATGGCTACACCTTC. It is translated as CASSAGSTPYYGYTF. This sequence joins TRBV7-8 and TRBJ1-2, with unresolved D. This CDR3 region has 15 residues. Trimming cost V 5 bases and J 3 bases, with 16 bases left between them. The V gene's germline CDR1 is SGHVS and CDR2 FQNEAQ.

This sequence joins TRBV9 and TRBJ2-2, with TRBD2 as a possible D gene (5 bases). Germline-derived CDR1 and CDR2 are SGDLS and YYNGEE. V gave up 3 bases and J gave up 2 bases, with 11 bases separating them. The CDR3 totals 15 residues. The CDR3 loop reads CASSAPSGNTGELFF. DNA of the CDR3: TGTGCCAGCAGCGCCCCAAGCGGAAACACCGGGGAGCTGTTTTTT.